This TCR beta chain was sequenced during a study of control samples from healthy donors and cancer patients. Measured with immunoSEQ multiplex PCR; TCRdb has only the in-frame clones, and not every one. The table has about 160,000 clones, 94% seen once. The germline V gene has CDR1 SEHNR and CDR2 FQNEAQ (reference sequence). The V end lost 2 bases, the J end lost 5 bases, and 9 bases lay between the germline ends. The CDR3 totals 13 residues. The chain employs TRBV7-9 and TRBJ2-5; D not resolved. This clonotype was sampled from a woman between 40 and 55 years old in good health. The specimen was blood. CDR3 sequence: CASSLTFEETQYF. As DNA, the CDR3 is TGTGCCAGCAGCTTAACTTTTGAGGAGACCCAGTACTTC.